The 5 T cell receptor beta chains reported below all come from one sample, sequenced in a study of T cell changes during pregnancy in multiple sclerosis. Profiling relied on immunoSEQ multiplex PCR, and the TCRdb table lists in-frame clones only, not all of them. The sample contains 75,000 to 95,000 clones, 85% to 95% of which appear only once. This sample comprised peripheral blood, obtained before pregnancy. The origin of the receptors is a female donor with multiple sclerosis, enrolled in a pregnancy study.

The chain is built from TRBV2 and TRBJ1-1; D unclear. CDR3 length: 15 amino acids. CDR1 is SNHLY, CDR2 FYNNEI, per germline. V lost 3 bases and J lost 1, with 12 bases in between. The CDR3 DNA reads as TGTGCCAGCAGTGACCCAGGATCCGGGAACACTGAAGCTTTCTTT. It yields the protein CASSDPGSGNTEAFF.

CDR3 in DNA: TGTGCCAGCAGCTTAACCGGTCAGGCCGGGGAGCTGTTTTTT. Protein sequence: CASSLTGQAGELFF. The chain has TRBV7-9 and TRBJ2-2; the D is unclear. Per germline, CDR1 SEHNR and CDR2 FQNEAQ (reference sequence). The CDR3 length is 14 residues. Trimming removed 2 bases from V and 6 bases from J, with 10 bases in between. Variable domain in full (rest from reference TRBV7-9 and TRBJ2-2): DTGVSQNPRHKITKRGQNVTFRCDPISEHNRLYWYRQTLGQGPEFLTYFQNEAQLEKSRLLSDRFSAERPKGSFSTLEIQRTEQGDSAMYLCASSLTGQAGELFFGEGSRLTVL.

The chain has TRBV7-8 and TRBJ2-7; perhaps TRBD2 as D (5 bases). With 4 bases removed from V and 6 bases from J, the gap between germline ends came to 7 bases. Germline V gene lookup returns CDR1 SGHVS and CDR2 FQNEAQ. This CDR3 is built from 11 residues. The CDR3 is CASSSSPEQYF. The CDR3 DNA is TGTGCCAGCAGCTCTAGCCCCGAGCAGTACTTC.

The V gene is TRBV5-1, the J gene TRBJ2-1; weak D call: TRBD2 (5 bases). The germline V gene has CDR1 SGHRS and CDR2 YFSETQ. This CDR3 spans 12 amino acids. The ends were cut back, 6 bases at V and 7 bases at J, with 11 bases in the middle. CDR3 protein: CASTGMRNEQFF. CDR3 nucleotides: TGCGCCAGCACCGGGATGAGAAATGAGCAGTTCTTC.

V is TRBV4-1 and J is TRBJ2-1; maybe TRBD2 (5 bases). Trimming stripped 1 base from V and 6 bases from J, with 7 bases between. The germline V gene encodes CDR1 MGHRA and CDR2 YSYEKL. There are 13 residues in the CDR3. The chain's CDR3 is CASSQVEGNEQFF. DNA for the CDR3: TGCGCCAGCAGCCAAGTTGAGGGCAATGAGCAGTTCTTC.